The source of this TCR beta chain is a study of neurological immune-mediated disorders. Overall study findings and caveats: The absence of any CDR3 amino acid sequence shared by expanded clones across subjects suggests that repertoires were private in all groups.

Concerning this clonotype: The antigen is not known.

This CDR3 contains 14 residues. V lost 1 base, J lost 3 bases, and 10 bases lay in between. Germline values: CDR1 SGHVS, CDR2 FQNEAQ. The cDNA was generated through 5'RACE incorporating 10-nucleotide random UMIs. Over 160 million TCR-beta sequences from 15-18 subjects came from every sequencing run. TCRdb analysed the 5' RACE reads with MiXCR anew, one entry per CDR3 protein. Among 50,000 or so distinct CDR3 sequences listed, over 9% were seen once. The sequence derives from a woman aged 40 to 55 with HTLV-1-associated myelopathy (HAM/TSP). The genes are TRBV7-8 and TRBJ2-7, with D possibly TRBD1 on 6 matching bases. The sample comprised PBMCs. The CDR3, as DNA: TGTGCCAGCAGCTTAGGGGACATATACTACGAGCAGTACTTC. This translates into CASSLGDIYYEQYF.